This paragraph reports one T cell receptor (beta chain). Its antigen remains unknown. The sample comes from a study of shared clonotypes between healthy human individuals. Study-wide context: The people who gave samples were a couple of women and three men aged 18 to 49. Study outcomes and limitations: Sequencing depth was predicted to influence how clonotypes are shared among donors. Only blood samples were collected, and tissue repertoires likely differ.

Profiled with immunoSEQ multiplex PCR; TCRdb holds only in-frame clones, not every one. The sample includes about 2.4 million clones, 93% of them seen just once. The TCR originated in a man younger than 30 in good health. Some clones in this sample may be carry-over from other donors' samples. The sequenced material came from naive CD4+ T cells from PBMCs. Sample subset: CD45RA+ positively selected.

The DNA of the CDR3 is TGTGCCAGCAGTGACCGCGGACTAGCGGGAGGCAATGAGCAGTTCTTC. Residues: CASSDRGLAGGNEQFF. This chain joins TRBV6-1 and TRBJ2-1; TRBD2 matches 14 bases. The CDR3 is made up of 16 amino acids. CDR1 and CDR2 (germline): MNHNS, SASEGT. V gave up 3 bases and J gave up 6 bases; unmatched junction bases: 4.